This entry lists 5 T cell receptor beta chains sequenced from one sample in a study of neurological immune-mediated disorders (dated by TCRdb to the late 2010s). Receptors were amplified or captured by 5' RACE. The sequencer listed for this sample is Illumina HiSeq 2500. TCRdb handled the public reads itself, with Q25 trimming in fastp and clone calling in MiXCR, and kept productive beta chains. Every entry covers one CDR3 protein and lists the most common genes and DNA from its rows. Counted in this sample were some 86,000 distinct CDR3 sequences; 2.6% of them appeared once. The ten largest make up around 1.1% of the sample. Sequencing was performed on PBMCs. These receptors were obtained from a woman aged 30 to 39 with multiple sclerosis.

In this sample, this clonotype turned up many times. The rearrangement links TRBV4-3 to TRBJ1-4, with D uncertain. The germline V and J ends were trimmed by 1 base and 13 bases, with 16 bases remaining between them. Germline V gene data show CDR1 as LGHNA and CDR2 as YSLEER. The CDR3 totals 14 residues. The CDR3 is CASSQVAGSGTLFF. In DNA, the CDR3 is TGCGCCAGCAGCCAAGTTGCTGGCAGTGGAACACTGTTTTTT.

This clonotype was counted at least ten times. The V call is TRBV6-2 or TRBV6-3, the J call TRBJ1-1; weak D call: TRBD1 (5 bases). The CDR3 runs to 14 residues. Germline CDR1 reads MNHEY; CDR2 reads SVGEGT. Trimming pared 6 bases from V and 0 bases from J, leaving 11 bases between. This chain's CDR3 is CASRSGRMNTEAFF. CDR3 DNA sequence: TGTGCCAGCAGATCGGGACGGATGAACACTGAAGCTTTCTTT.

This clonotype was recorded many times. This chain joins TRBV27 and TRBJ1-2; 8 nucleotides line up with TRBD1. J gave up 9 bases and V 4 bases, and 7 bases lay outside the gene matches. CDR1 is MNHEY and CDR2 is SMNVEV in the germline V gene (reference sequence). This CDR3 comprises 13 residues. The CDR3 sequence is CASSSPGGASYTF. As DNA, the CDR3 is TGTGCCAGCAGTTCCCCAGGGGGCGCGAGCTACACCTTC.

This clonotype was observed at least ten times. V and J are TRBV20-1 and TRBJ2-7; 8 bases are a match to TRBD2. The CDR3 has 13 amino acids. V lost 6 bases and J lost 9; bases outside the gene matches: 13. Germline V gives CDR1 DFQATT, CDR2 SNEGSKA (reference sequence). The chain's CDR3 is CSAVGREALAQYF. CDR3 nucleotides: TGCAGTGCGGTTGGGCGGGAGGCTCTGGCGCAGTACTTC.

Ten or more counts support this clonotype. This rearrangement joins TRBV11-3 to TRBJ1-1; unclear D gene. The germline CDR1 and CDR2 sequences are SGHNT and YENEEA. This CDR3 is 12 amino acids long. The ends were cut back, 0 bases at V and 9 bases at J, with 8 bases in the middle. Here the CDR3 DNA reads TGTGCCAGCAGCTTAGAGGCACGTCAAGCTTTCTTT. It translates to CASSLEARQAFF.